This T cell receptor (beta chain) was recovered during a study of cytomegalovirus exposure and HLA in healthy donors. CDR1 and CDR2 from the germline V gene are SGDLS and YYNGEE. V shed 6 bases, J shed 3 bases, and the junction held 3 bases outside the gene matches. This CDR3 has 14 residues. Clones were sequenced by immunoSEQ multiplex PCR, and TCRdb holds only the in-frame ones, with some missing. Of some 160,000 clones listed, approximately 91% were seen once; the top ten hold about 0.7%. The chain is built from TRBV9 and TRBJ2-3, with 11 bases identical to TRBD2. The specimen sequenced was PBMCs. The clonotype originates from a man younger than 35 in good health and CMV-seronegative. Here the CDR3 reads CASNIAGGTDTQYF. The CDR3 DNA is TGTGCCAGCAACATAGCGGGGGGGACAGATACGCAGTATTTT. The full variable domain, rest sourced from reference TRBV9 and TRBJ2-3, is DSGVTQTPKHLITATGQRVTLRCSPRSGDLSVYWYQQSLDQGLQFLIQYYNGEERAKGNILERFSAQQFPDLHSELNLSSLELGDSALYFCASNIAGGTDTQYFGPGTRLTVL.